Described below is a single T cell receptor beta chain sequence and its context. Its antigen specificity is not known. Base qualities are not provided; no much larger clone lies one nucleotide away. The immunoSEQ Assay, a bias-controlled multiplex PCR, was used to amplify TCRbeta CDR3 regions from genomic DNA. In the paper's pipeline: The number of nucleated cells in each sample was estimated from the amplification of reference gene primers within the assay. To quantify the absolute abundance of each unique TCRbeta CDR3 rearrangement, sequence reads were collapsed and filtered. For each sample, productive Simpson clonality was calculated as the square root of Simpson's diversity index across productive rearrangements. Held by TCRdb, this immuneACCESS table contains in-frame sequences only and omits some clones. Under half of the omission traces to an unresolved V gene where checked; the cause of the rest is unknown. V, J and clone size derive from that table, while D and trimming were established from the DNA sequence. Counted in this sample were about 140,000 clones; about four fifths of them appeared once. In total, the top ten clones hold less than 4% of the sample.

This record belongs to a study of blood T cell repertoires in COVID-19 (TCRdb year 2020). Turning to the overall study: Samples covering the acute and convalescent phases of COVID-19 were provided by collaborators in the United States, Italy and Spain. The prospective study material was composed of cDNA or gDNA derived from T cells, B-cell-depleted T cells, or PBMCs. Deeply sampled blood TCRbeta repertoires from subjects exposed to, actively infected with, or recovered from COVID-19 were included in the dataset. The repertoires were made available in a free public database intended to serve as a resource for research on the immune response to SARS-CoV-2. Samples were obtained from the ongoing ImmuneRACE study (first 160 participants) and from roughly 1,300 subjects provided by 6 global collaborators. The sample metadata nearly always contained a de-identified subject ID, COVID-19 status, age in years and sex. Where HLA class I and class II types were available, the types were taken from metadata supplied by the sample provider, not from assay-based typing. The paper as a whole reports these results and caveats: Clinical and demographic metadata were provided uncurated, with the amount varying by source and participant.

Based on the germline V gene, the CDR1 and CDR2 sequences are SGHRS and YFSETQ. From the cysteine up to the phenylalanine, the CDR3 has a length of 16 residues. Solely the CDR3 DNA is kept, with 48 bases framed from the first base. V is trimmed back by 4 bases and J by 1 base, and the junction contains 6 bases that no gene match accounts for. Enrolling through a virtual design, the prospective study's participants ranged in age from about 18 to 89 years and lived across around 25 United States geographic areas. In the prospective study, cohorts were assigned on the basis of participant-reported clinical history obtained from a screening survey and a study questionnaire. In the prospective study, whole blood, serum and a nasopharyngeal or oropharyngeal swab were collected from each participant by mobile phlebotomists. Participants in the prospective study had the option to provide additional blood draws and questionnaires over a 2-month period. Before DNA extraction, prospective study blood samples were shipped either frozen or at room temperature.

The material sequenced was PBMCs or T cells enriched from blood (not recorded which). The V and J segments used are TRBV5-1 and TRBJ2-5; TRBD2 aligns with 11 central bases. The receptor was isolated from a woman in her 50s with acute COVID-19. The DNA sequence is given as TGCGCCAGCAGCCGTTCGGGACTAGCGGCCCAAGAGACCCAGTACTTC. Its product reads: CASSRSGLAAQETQYF.